These 11 T cell receptor beta chains were all obtained from the same sample, sequenced in a study of a mutant IDH1 vaccine in newly diagnosed glioma. Clones were sequenced by immunoSEQ multiplex PCR, and TCRdb holds only the in-frame ones, with some missing. In the table there are about 96,000 clones, around 80% of which are singletons. Time point noted: baseline, week 1 (first vaccination visit). Treatment denoted: pre-vaccination baseline after standard-of-care therapy. This sample comprised PBMCs, obtained from a glioma patient treated with radiotherapy, temozolomide or both. All receptors derive from a middle-aged man with glioma.

The chain has TRBV7-2 and TRBJ1-2; 7 bases align to TRBD1. The CDR3 consists of 14 residues. V lost 4 bases and J lost 4; bases outside the gene matches: 6. Germline-derived CDR1 and CDR2 are SGHTA and FQGNSA. CDR3 sequence (DNA): TGTGCCAGCAGCTCACGGACAGGCGGCTATGGCTACACCTTC. Its translation: CASSSRTGGYGYTF.

V usage is TRBV13 and J usage is TRBJ2-1; D uncertain. Germline lookup yields CDR1 PRHDT and CDR2 FYEKMQ (reference sequence). CDR3 size: 13 residues. With 5 bases removed from V and 13 bases from J, the gap between germline ends came to 18 bases. This CDR3 reads CASSPTPDIRQFF. In DNA form, the CDR3 reads TGTGCCAGCAGCCCTACCCCCGATATCCGCCAGTTCTTC.

The chain has TRBV6-6 and TRBJ2-7, with 8 positions matching TRBD1. Trimming removed 0 bases from V and 3 bases from J; junction bases left unmatched: 1. This CDR3 is built from 14 residues. Germline V gene data show CDR1 as MNHNY and CDR2 as SVGAGI (reference sequence). The CDR3 reads CASSYSTGDYEQYF. For the CDR3, the DNA is TGTGCCAGCAGTTACTCGACAGGGGACTACGAGCAGTACTTC.

This clone appeared a few times. This chain connects TRBV6-4 to TRBJ2-1, with unresolved D. The CDR3 spans 13 residues. CDR1 is MRHNA and CDR2 is SNTAGT in the germline V gene. Between the trimmed V and J ends, which lost 6 bases and 9 bases, there was a span of 15 bases. For the CDR3, the DNA is TGTGCCAGCAGCGAATCTGGCGGAAGTGAGCAGTTCTTC. It translates to CASSESGGSEQFF.

The gene calls are TRBV6-5 and TRBJ2-7, with 7 bases lining up with TRBD1. The germline V gene encodes CDR1 MNHEY and CDR2 SVGAGI. V lost 0 bases, J lost 7 bases, and 9 bases stayed unmatched. CDR3 length equals 15 residues. The chain's CDR3 is CASSYSWTGGGEQYF. The CDR3, as DNA: TGTGCCAGCAGTTACTCCTGGACAGGTGGCGGAGAGCAGTACTTC.

The chain couples TRBV5-1 to TRBJ2-7; TRBD1 matches at 7 bases. Per germline, CDR1 SGHRS and CDR2 YFSETQ. V trimming: 1 base; J trimming: 4 bases; junction bases outside the gene matches: 8. The CDR3 has 15 amino acids. CDR3 in amino acids: CASSLRQGVGYEQYF. CDR3 nucleotides: TGCGCCAGCAGCTTGCGGCAGGGGGTAGGTTACGAGCAGTACTTC.

The chain couples TRBV30 to TRBJ1-2; 7 nucleotides line up with TRBD1. This CDR3 contains 17 residues. Germline CDR1 reads GTSNPN; CDR2 reads SVGIG (reference sequence). Trimming took 1 base from V and 4 from J; bases not matched to a gene: 15. CDR3 sequence reads: CAWSAGTVGRLGYGYTF. CDR3 DNA sequence: TGTGCCTGGAGTGCCGGGACAGTAGGAAGGCTAGGCTATGGCTACACCTTC.

The rearrangement uses TRBV6-5 and TRBJ2-7; D is tentatively TRBD1 or TRBD2 (5 bases each). CDR3 size: 15 residues. Germline values: CDR1 MNHEY, CDR2 SVGAGI. Trimming took off 0 bases at V and 2 bases at J, with 11 bases between the two ends. The CDR3 sequence: CASSYSRDPTYEQYF. The DNA for the CDR3 is TGTGCCAGCAGTTACTCGAGGGACCCTACCTACGAGCAGTACTTC.

This clone was seen only a few times. J is TRBJ1-1 and V is TRBV5-4, with 8 positions matching TRBD1. The CDR3 totals 14 residues. After removal of 2 bases from V and 7 bases from J, the junction contained 7 bases not matched to a gene. The V gene's germline CDR1 is SGHNT and CDR2 YYREEE (reference sequence). The CDR3 here is CASSLGTGEREAFF. CDR3 in DNA: TGTGCCAGCAGCTTAGGGACAGGCGAACGTGAAGCTTTCTTT. Drawing the rest from reference TRBV5-4 and TRBJ1-1, the complete variable domain is ETGVTQSPTHLIKTRGQQVTLRCSSQSGHNTVSWYQQALGQGPQFIFQYYREEENGRGNFPPRFSGLQFPNYSSELNVNALELDDSALYLCASSLGTGEREAFFGQGTRLTVV.

This clone occurred once. This sequence joins TRBV5-1 and TRBJ2-5, with unresolved D. V lost 2 bases, J lost 0 bases, and 11 bases lay in between. The germline V gene encodes CDR1 SGHRS and CDR2 YFSETQ. The CDR3 totals 15 residues. Here the CDR3 reads CASSFAPLYQETQYF. The CDR3 DNA follows: TGCGCCAGCAGCTTCGCACCTCTGTACCAAGAGACCCAGTACTTC.

The chain's CDR3 is CASSPRDTSREPQHF. In nucleotides, the CDR3 is TGCGCCAGCAGCCCTCGGGACACATCACGGGAGCCCCAGCATTTT. The chain recombines TRBV5-1 with TRBJ1-5, with D possibly TRBD1 on 6 matching bases. V dropped 4 bases and J dropped 8 bases, with 19 bases sitting between them. CDR1 and CDR2 from the germline V gene are SGHRS and YFSETQ. CDR3 length: 15 residues.